What follows are 22 T cell receptor beta chains derived from one specimen sequenced in a study of shared clonotypes between healthy human individuals. TCRdb keeps only in-frame clones here, not all; method: immunoSEQ multiplex PCR. The repertoire holds 900,000 to 1,200,000 clones, with roughly 74% as singletons. Sequencing was performed on memory CD4+ T cells from PBMCs. The sample's subset: CD45RA-negative fraction. The receptors shown here come from a man younger than 35 in good health. Some clones in this sample may be carry-over from other donors' samples.

This clone was seen a few times. J is TRBJ2-5 and V is TRBV28, with 7 bases lining up with TRBD1. The CDR3 covers 17 residues. CDR1 is MDHEN, CDR2 SYDVKM, per germline. V shed 0 bases and J 2 bases; nucleotides not matched to a gene: 9. CDR3 protein: CASSLWAFGTEQETQYF. In nucleotides, the CDR3 is TGTGCCAGCAGTTTATGGGCGTTTGGGACAGAGCAAGAGACCCAGTACTTC.

Only one count was recorded for this clone. Here the CDR3 reads CASSPRTSGDPDTQYF. Here the CDR3 DNA reads TGTGCCAGCAGCCCGCGGACTAGCGGAGACCCAGATACGCAGTATTTT. The chain couples TRBV4-2 to TRBJ2-3; TRBD2 agrees at 10 bases. The CDR3 has 16 amino acids. CDR1 LGHNA and CDR2 YNFKEQ come from the germline V gene. V gave up 4 bases and J gave up 4 bases; unmatched junction bases: 8.

In this sample, this clone turned up many times. This sample also contains other DNA sequences that code for the same CDR3. The chain employs TRBV30 and TRBJ2-3; D is uncertain. Germline V lookup: CDR1 GTSNPN, CDR2 SVGIG (reference sequence). The ends were cut back, 4 bases at V and 0 bases at J, with 11 bases in the middle. CDR3 length equals 14 residues. The CDR3 bases are TGTGCCTGGACTCGCGGAACTAGCACAGATACGCAGTATTTT. It is translated as CAWTRGTSTDTQYF.

This clone was seen a single time. This sequence joins TRBV27 and TRBJ2-5; D uncertain. Between the trimmed V and J ends, which lost 2 bases and 5 bases, there was a span of 12 bases. Germline assignment: CDR1 MNHEY and CDR2 SMNVEV (reference sequence). This CDR3 is 14 amino acids long. The CDR3 is CASSLKPLSETQYF. In nucleotides, the CDR3 is TGTGCCAGCAGTTTAAAGCCCCTGAGCGAGACCCAGTACTTC.

The chain combines TRBV5-4 with TRBJ2-5, with D hard to call. V dropped 4 bases and J dropped 4 bases, with 11 bases sitting between them. The germline V gene has CDR1 SGHNT and CDR2 YYREEE (reference sequence). The CDR3 runs 13 residues. The CDR3 here is CASSPSSPETQYF. The DNA of the CDR3 is TGTGCCAGCAGCCCAAGTTCACCAGAGACCCAGTACTTC.

The V call is TRBV6-5, the J call TRBJ2-1; D possibly uses TRBD1 or TRBD2 (6 bases each). Trimming stripped 3 bases from V and 3 bases from J, with 12 bases between. Germline V gene lookup returns CDR1 MNHEY and CDR2 SVGAGI. The CDR3 consists of 15 residues. In DNA, the CDR3 is TGTGCCAGCAGTTATTCCGGAGGGGGCTACAATGAGCAGTTCTTC. This gives the protein CASSYSGGGYNEQFF.

The chain has TRBV5-6 and TRBJ1-4; no firm D call. Germline values: CDR1 SGHDT, CDR2 YYEEEE. Deletions cut 0 bases from V and 14 bases from J, with 14 bases between. The CDR3 contains 13 residues. DNA of the CDR3: TGTGCCAGCAGCTTGGGGTTGAGCGGAGGGCTGTTTTTT. Its protein is CASSLGLSGGLFF.

To note about this clone: Since a far larger clone is one base different, this is likely a read error. The chain employs TRBV6-5 and TRBJ2-2; 10 bases fit TRBD1. Losses at the gene ends were 6 bases for V and 3 bases for J; bases not matched to a gene: 4. Germline CDR1 is MNHEY and CDR2 is SVGAGI. This CDR3 is 15 amino acids long. The CDR3 DNA reads as TGTGCCAGCAGCGCCGGGACAGGGGACACCGGGGAGCTGTTTTTT. Encoded protein: CASSAGTGDTGELFF.

The sample holds a few counts of this clone. This rearrangement joins TRBV29-1 to TRBJ1-2, with 10 bases lining up with TRBD1. CDR1 and CDR2 (germline): SQVTM, ANQGSEA. V lost 1 base and J lost 6; bases outside the gene matches: 5. The length of the CDR3 is 14 residues. The CDR3 region has the DNA TGCAGCGTTGAAGGTGGACAGGGGGGGGATGGCTACACCTTC. This codes for CSVEGGQGGDGYTF.

Comment on this clone: Other DNA sequences in this sample translate to the same CDR3. J is TRBJ1-2 and V is TRBV5-6; no clear D. Germline lookup yields CDR1 SGHDT and CDR2 YYEEEE. V was clipped by 0 bases and J by 1 base, with 4 bases between them. This CDR3 has 13 amino acids. The CDR3 coding sequence is TGTGCCAGCAGCTTGGCCCGTAACTATGGCTACACCTTC. Protein sequence: CASSLARNYGYTF.

This chain joins TRBV30 and TRBJ2-3, with no clear D. The germline V and J ends were trimmed by 2 bases and 9 bases, with 12 bases remaining between them. CDR3 length: 12 residues. Germline CDR1 is GTSNPN and CDR2 is SVGIG (reference sequence). CDR3 in DNA: TGTGCCTGGAGTCTACCGACGCAAACGCAGTATTTT. Protein sequence: CAWSLPTQTQYF.

CDR3 coding DNA: TGTGCCAGCAGCGTAGAGCACTCTGGAAACACCATATATTTT. As protein: CASSVEHSGNTIYF. The chain has TRBV9 and TRBJ1-3; no definite D call. The CDR3 is 14 amino acids. The V end was cut by 0 bases, the J end by 0 bases, with 4 bases between. Germline V gene data show CDR1 as SGDLS and CDR2 as YYNGEE.

The CDR3 loop reads CASSQGTGGEKLFF. The CDR3 coding sequence is TGTGCCAGCAGTCAAGGGACAGGGGGTGAAAAACTGTTTTTT. The chain combines TRBV27 with TRBJ1-4; 11 bases match TRBD1. V lost 5 bases, J lost 7 bases, and 3 bases stayed unmatched. The CDR3 consists of 14 residues. Germline values: CDR1 MNHEY, CDR2 SMNVEV (reference sequence).

The chain recombines TRBV10-3 with TRBJ2-7; TRBD2 matches 14 bases. The CDR3 has 16 amino acids. Trimming took 3 bases from V and 6 from J; bases not matched to a gene: 7. Germline V gives CDR1 ENHRY, CDR2 SYGVKD. In nucleotides, the CDR3 is TGTGCCATCAGTGATGGGACTAGCGGGAGATTGGGCGAGCAGTACTTC. It codes for CAISDGTSGRLGEQYF.

The genes are TRBV4-3 and TRBJ2-3; TRBD1 agrees at 8 bases. The length of the CDR3 is 16 residues. CDR1 is LGHNA and CDR2 is YSLEER in the germline V gene. Losses at the gene ends were 1 base for V and 4 bases for J; bases not matched to a gene: 7. The CDR3 nucleotides read TGCGCCAGCAGCCAAGGGGACAGGTTGTACGCAGATACGCAGTATTTT. Residues: CASSQGDRLYADTQYF.

The V and J genes are TRBV9 and TRBJ2-1, with TRBD2 matching 7 bases. In germline, CDR1 is SGDLS, CDR2 YYNGEE. The length of the CDR3 is 17 residues. With V trimmed by 0 bases and J by 4 bases, 10 bases remained unmatched. The CDR3, as DNA: TGTGCCAGCAGCGTAGCTACCTCCGGACTAGTGTACAATGAGCAGTTCTTC. Protein product: CASSVATSGLVYNEQFF.

J is TRBJ2-7 and V is TRBV29-1; maybe TRBD1 (6 bases). This CDR3 spans 13 amino acids. Per germline, CDR1 SQVTM and CDR2 ANQGSEA. The V gene lost 8 bases and the J gene lost 4 bases, with 18 bases spanning the gap. CDR3 protein: CSSTGTSTYEQYF. CDR3 in DNA: TGCAGCTCAACCGGGACATCGACATACGAGCAGTACTTC.

The chain combines TRBV7-2 with TRBJ2-5; TRBD1 or TRBD2 may be the D gene (6 bases each). The CDR3 length is 16 residues. Germline V gives CDR1 SGHTA, CDR2 FQGNSA. V was trimmed by 4 bases and J by 1 base, leaving 16 bases between them. The CDR3 loop is CASSYDPGAFQETQYF. CDR3 DNA sequence: TGTGCCAGCAGCTACGACCCGGGGGCCTTCCAAGAGACCCAGTACTTC. Together with reference TRBV7-2 and TRBJ2-5, the CDR3 gives the full variable domain: GAGVSQSPSNKVTEKGKDVELRCDPISGHTALYWYRQSLGQGLEFLIYFQGNSAPDKSGLPSDRFSAERTGGSVSTLTIQRTQQEDSAVYLCASSYDPGAFQETQYFGPGTRLLVL.

The chain uses TRBV18 and TRBJ2-7, with a weak D call TRBD1 (5 bases). Germline V CDR1 and CDR2: KGHSH, LQKENI. The germline V and J ends were trimmed by 2 bases and 4 bases, with 12 bases remaining between them. The CDR3 consists of 14 residues. DNA for the CDR3: TGTGCCAGCTCACCAGATATAGGGGTATACGAGCAGTACTTC. Amino acids: CASSPDIGVYEQYF.

This chain joins TRBV29-1 and TRBJ2-2; D is unresolved. The CDR3 length is 12 residues. Germline V lookup: CDR1 SQVTM, CDR2 ANQGSEA. Between the trimmed V and J ends, which lost 3 bases and 3 bases, there was a span of 5 bases. The CDR3 DNA is TGCAGCGTTGACCCGGACACCGGGGAGCTGTTTTTT. Amino acids: CSVDPDTGELFF.

The chain combines TRBV30 with TRBJ2-7, with D uncertain. V dropped 0 bases and J dropped 3 bases, with 9 bases sitting between them. Germline CDR1 is GTSNPN and CDR2 is SVGIG (reference sequence). CDR3 length equals 13 residues. The CDR3 reads CAWSVPPRYEQYF. The CDR3 DNA is TGTGCCTGGAGTGTACCTCCACGCTACGAGCAGTACTTC.

The V call is TRBV5-4, the J call TRBJ2-7; possible D gene TRBD1, 5 bases. CDR1 is SGHNT and CDR2 is YYREEE in the germline V gene (reference sequence). Trimming pared 7 bases from V and 2 bases from J, leaving 13 bases between. The CDR3 consists of 13 residues. CDR3 in amino acids: CASPQGRAYEQYF. Written as DNA, the CDR3 is TGTGCCAGCCCGCAAGGCAGGGCCTACGAGCAGTACTTC.